Listed below are T cell receptor beta chains from one sample, sequenced in a study of blood T cells in healthy people across ages. A single record per CDR3 protein comes from TCRdb applying MiXCR to the 5' RACE reads. The sample carries more than 500,000 distinct CDR3 sequences, roughly a quarter recorded once. The sequenced sample consisted of blood. The receptors come from a woman between 65 and 79 years old in good health. Both conserved end residues are part of each CDR3. The D gene is left open where the match is weak. Only some rows state a clone size, as once, few, many or a class for expanded clones.

clone_size: NA; d_call: NA; v_call: TRBV30; j_call: TRBJ1-4; cdr3_aa: CAWSEGTAAEKLFF; cdr3_nt: TGTGCCTGGAGTGAAGGGACTGCCGCTGAAAAACTGTTTTTT
clone_size: few; d_call: TRBD2; v_call: TRBV7-2; j_call: TRBJ2-1; cdr3_aa: CASVPLLAGGPGEQFF; cdr3_nt: TGTGCCAGCGTACCCCTACTAGCGGGGGGGCCGGGTGAGCAGTTCTTC
clone_size: NA; d_call: NA; v_call: TRBV6-2/TRBV6-3; j_call: TRBJ1-2; cdr3_aa: CASSYGGLGYTF; cdr3_nt: TGTGCCAGCAGTTATGGGGGGCTTGGCTACACCTTC
clone_size: few; d_call: NA; v_call: TRBV5-1; j_call: TRBJ2-3; cdr3_aa: CASSSESRVTDTQYF; cdr3_nt: TGCGCCAGCAGCTCGGAAAGCAGGGTCACAGATACGCAGTATTTT
clone_size: NA; d_call: NA; v_call: TRBV7-9; j_call: TRBJ1-3; cdr3_aa: CASSLPGGAGNAIYF; cdr3_nt: TGTGCCAGCAGCCTTCCCGGAGGGGCTGGAAACGCCATATATTTT
clone_size: NA; d_call: TRBD1; v_call: TRBV27; j_call: TRBJ2-7; cdr3_aa: CASSLSRRGREGEQYF; cdr3_nt: TGTGCCAGCAGTTTATCGCGAAGGGGGCGCGAGGGCGAGCAGTACTTC
clone_size: few; d_call: NA; v_call: TRBV7-2; j_call: TRBJ1-5; cdr3_aa: CASSGTGNQPQRF; cdr3_nt: TGTGCCAGCAGCGGGACGGGGAATCAGCCCCAGCGTTTT
clone_size: many; d_call: NA; v_call: TRBV7-9; j_call: TRBJ1-1; cdr3_aa: CASSFGGGTEAFF; cdr3_nt: TGTGCCAGCAGCTTCGGGGGTGGCACTGAAGCTTTCTTT
clone_size: NA; d_call: NA; v_call: TRBV29-1; j_call: TRBJ1-2; cdr3_aa: CSVEVGTSYGYTF; cdr3_nt: TGCAGCGTTGAAGTTGGGACATCCTATGGCTACACCTTC
clone_size: few; d_call: NA; v_call: TRBV19; j_call: TRBJ2-3; cdr3_aa: CASSIVTSPGTQYF; cdr3_nt: TGTGCCAGTAGTATAGTAACCTCCCCCGGTACGCAGTATTTT
clone_size: NA; d_call: NA; v_call: TRBV7-3; j_call: TRBJ2-2; cdr3_aa: CASSSGNTGELFF; cdr3_nt: TGTGCCAGCAGCTCAGGGAACACCGGGGAGCTGTTTTTT
clone_size: NA; d_call: NA; v_call: TRBV5-1; j_call: TRBJ2-5; cdr3_aa: CASSPNRGGLETQYF; cdr3_nt: TGCGCCAGCAGCCCCAATAGAGGGGGTTTGGAGACCCAGTACTTC
clone_size: few; d_call: NA; v_call: TRBV5-1; j_call: TRBJ2-6; cdr3_aa: CASSLGQRANVLTF; cdr3_nt: TGCGCCAGCAGCTTGGGTCAAAGGGCCAACGTCCTGACTTTC
clone_size: NA; d_call: NA; v_call: TRBV7-9; j_call: TRBJ2-2; cdr3_aa: CASSLVYTGGLFF; cdr3_nt: TGTGCCAGCAGCTTAGTCTACACCGGGGGGCTGTTTTTT
clone_size: NA; d_call: NA; v_call: TRBV5-1; j_call: TRBJ1-2; cdr3_aa: CASSSYIGADYGYTF; cdr3_nt: TGCGCCAGCAGCTCCTACATAGGGGCCGACTATGGCTACACCTTC
clone_size: NA; d_call: TRBD2; v_call: TRBV29-1; j_call: TRBJ2-2; cdr3_aa: CSVGLGGEGTGELFF; cdr3_nt: TGCAGCGTTGGATTAGGAGGGGAGGGCACCGGGGAGCTGTTTTTT
clone_size: NA; d_call: NA; v_call: TRBV7-3; j_call: TRBJ2-1; cdr3_aa: CASSLGRDPTDEQFF; cdr3_nt: TGTGCCAGCAGCTTAGGTCGGGACCCCACGGATGAGCAGTTCTTC
clone_size: NA; d_call: NA; v_call: TRBV7-2; j_call: TRBJ1-2; cdr3_aa: CASTQGRLNYGYTF; cdr3_nt: TGTGCCAGCACCCAGGGGAGGTTAAACTATGGCTACACCTTC
clone_size: NA; d_call: NA; v_call: TRBV29-1; j_call: TRBJ2-5; cdr3_aa: CSVLSDKETQYF; cdr3_nt: TGCAGCGTCCTCTCGGACAAAGAGACCCAGTACTTC
clone_size: NA; d_call: TRBD2; v_call: TRBV5-5; j_call: TRBJ2-4; cdr3_aa: CASSPIAGGDIQYF; cdr3_nt: TGTGCCAGCAGCCCTATAGCGGGCGGGGACATTCAGTACTTC
clone_size: few; d_call: NA; v_call: TRBV7-8; j_call: TRBJ2-5; cdr3_aa: CASSLGSLTGDQETQYF; cdr3_nt: TGTGCCAGCAGCTTAGGAAGCCTGACAGGAGATCAAGAGACCCAGTACTTC
clone_size: NA; d_call: TRBD1; v_call: TRBV5-1; j_call: TRBJ2-2; cdr3_aa: CASSGPTGGTAGELFF; cdr3_nt: TGCGCCAGCAGCGGTCCGACAGGGGGCACGGCCGGGGAGCTGTTTTTT
clone_size: NA; d_call: NA; v_call: TRBV20-1; j_call: TRBJ2-7; cdr3_aa: CSAPPLGRNEQYF; cdr3_nt: TGCAGTGCTCCTCCCCTGGGGCGGAACGAGCAGTACTTC
clone_size: NA; d_call: TRBD2; v_call: TRBV7-2; j_call: TRBJ2-1; cdr3_aa: CASSFASGVLSSYNEQFF; cdr3_nt: TGTGCCAGCAGCTTTGCTAGCGGGGTACTAAGCTCCTACAATGAGCAGTTCTTC